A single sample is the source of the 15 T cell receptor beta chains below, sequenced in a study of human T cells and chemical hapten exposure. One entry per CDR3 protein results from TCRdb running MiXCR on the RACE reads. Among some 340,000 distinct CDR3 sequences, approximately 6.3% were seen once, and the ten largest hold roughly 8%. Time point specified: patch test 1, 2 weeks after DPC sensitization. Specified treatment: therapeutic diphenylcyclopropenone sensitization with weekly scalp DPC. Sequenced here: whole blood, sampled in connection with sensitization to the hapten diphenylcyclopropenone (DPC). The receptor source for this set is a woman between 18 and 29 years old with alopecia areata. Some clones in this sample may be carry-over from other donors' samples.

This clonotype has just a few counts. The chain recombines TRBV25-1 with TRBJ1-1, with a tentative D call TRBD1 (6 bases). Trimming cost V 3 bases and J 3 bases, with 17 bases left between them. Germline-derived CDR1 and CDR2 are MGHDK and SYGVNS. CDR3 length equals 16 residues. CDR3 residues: CASSDDRNRGYTEAFF. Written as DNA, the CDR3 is TGTGCCAGCAGTGACGACAGGAACCGCGGGTACACTGAAGCTTTCTTT.

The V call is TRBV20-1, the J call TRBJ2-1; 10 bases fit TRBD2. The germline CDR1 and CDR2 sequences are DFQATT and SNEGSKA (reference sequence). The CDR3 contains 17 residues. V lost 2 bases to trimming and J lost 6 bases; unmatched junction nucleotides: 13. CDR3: CSARPNLGLANGNEQFF. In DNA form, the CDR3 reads TGCAGTGCTAGACCTAATTTGGGACTAGCGAATGGCAATGAGCAGTTCTTC.

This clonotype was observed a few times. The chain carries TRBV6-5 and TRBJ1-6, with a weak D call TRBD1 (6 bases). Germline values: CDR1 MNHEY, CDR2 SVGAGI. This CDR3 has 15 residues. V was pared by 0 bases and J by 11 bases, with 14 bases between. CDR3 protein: CASSYSAQGFPPLHF. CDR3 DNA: TGTGCCAGCAGTTACTCGGCACAGGGTTTTCCACCCCTCCACTTT.

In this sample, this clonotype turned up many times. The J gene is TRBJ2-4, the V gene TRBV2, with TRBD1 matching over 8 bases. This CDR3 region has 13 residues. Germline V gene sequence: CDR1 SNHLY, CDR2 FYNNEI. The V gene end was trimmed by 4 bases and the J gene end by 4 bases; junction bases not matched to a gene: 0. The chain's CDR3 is CASSGTGKNIQYF. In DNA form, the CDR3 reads TGTGCCAGCAGTGGGACAGGGAAAAACATTCAGTACTTC.

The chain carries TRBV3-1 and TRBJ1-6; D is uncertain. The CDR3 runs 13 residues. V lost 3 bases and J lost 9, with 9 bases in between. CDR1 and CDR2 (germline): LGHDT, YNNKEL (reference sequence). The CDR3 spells CASSHEEGSPLHF. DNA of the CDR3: TGTGCCAGCAGCCACGAGGAAGGTTCACCCCTCCACTTT. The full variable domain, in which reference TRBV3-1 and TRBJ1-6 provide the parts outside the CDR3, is DTAVSQTPKYLVTQMGNDKSIKCEQNLGHDTMYWYKQDSKKFLKIMFSYNNKELIINETVPNRFSPKSPDKAHLNLHINSLELGDSAVYFCASSHEEGSPLHFGNGTRLTVT.

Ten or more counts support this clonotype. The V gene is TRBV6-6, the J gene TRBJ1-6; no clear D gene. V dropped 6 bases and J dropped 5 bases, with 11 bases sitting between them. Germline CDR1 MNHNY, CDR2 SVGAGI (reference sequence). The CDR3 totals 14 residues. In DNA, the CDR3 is TGTGCCAGCAGAAGGGAGCGAAATAATTCACCCCTCCACTTT. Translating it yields CASRRERNNSPLHF.

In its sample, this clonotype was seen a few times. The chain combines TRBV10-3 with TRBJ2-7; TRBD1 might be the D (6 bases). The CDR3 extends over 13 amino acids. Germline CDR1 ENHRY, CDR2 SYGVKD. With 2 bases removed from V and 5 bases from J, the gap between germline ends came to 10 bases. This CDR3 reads CAISEGRGDEQYF. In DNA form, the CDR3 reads TGTGCCATCAGTGAGGGCAGGGGCGACGAGCAGTACTTC.

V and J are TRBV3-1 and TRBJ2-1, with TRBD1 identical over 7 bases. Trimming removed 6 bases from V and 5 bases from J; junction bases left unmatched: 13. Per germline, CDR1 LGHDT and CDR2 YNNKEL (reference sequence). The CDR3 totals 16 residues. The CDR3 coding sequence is TGTGCCAGCAGTCGACAGGGTTTCTTCCGAAACAATGAGCAGTTCTTC. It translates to CASSRQGFFRNNEQFF.

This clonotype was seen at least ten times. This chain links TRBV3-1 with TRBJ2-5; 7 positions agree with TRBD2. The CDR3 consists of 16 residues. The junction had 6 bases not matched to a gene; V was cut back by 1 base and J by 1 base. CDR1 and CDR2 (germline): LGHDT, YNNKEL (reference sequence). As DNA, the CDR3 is TGTGCCAGCAGCCAAGGGTCTAGCGGACCCCAAGAGACCCAGTACTTC. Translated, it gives CASSQGSSGPQETQYF.

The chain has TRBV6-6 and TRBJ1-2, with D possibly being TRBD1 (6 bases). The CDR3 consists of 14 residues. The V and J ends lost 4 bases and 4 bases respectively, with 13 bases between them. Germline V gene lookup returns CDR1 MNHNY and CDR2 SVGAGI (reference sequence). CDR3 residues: CASSLPGHSYGYTF. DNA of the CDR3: TGTGCCAGCAGTTTACCGGGACATTCCTATGGCTACACCTTC.

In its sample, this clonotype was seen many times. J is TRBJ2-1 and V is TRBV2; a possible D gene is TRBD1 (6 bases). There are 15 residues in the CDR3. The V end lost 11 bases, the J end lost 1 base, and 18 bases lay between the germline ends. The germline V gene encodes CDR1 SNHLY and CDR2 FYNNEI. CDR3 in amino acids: CASLLQGNSYNEQFF. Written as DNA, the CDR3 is TGTGCCTCACTCCTACAGGGAAATTCCTACAATGAGCAGTTCTTC.

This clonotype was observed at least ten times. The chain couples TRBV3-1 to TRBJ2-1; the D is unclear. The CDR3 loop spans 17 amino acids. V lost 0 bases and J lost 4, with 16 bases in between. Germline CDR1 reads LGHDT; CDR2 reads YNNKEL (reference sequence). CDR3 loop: CASSQDGPAEAYNEQFF. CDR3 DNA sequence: TGTGCCAGCAGCCAAGACGGTCCGGCCGAAGCTTACAATGAGCAGTTCTTC.

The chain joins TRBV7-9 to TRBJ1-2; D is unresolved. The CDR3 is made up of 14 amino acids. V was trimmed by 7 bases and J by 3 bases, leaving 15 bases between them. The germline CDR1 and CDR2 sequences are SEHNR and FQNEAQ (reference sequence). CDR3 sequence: CASTKPPDDYGYTF. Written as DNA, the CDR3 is TGTGCCAGCACCAAGCCACCGGACGACTATGGCTACACCTTC.

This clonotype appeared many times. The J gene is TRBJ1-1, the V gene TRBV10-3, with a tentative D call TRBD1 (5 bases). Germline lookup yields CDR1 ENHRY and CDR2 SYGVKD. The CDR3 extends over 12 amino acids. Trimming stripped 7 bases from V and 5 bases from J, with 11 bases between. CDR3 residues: CAITQGETEAFF. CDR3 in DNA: TGTGCCATCACTCAGGGAGAAACTGAAGCTTTCTTT.

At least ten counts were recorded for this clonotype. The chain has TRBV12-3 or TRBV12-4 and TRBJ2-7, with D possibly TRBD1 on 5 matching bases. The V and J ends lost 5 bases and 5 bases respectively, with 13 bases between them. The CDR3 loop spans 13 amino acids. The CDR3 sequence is CASSPGSWDEQYF. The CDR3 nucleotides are TGTGCCAGCAGTCCAGGGTCCTGGGACGAGCAGTACTTC.